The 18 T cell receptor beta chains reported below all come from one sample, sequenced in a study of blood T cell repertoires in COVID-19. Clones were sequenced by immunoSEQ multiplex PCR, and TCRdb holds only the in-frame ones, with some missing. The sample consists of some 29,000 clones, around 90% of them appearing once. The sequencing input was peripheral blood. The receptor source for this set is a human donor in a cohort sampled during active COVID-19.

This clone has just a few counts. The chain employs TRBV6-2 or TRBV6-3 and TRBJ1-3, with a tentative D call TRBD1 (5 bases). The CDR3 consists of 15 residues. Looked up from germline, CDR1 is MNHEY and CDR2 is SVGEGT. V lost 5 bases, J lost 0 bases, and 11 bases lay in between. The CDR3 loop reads CASSPRGGSGNTIYF. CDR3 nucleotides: TGTGCCAGCAGTCCACGCGGGGGCTCTGGAAACACCATATATTTT.

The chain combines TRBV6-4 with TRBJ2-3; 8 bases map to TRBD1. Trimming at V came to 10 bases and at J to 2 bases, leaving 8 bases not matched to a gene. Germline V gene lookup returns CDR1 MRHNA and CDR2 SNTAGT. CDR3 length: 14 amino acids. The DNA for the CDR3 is TGTGCCACCCGACAGGGACAGGTCACAGATACGCAGTATTTT. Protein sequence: CATRQGQVTDTQYF.

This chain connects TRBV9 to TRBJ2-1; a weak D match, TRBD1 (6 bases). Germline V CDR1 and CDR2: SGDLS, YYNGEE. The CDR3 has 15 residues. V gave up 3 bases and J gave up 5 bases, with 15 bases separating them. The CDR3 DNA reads TGTGCCAGCAGCGCCCCCGGGACAACCCACAATGAGCAGTTCTTC. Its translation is CASSAPGTTHNEQFF. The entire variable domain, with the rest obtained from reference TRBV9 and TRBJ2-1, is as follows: DSGVTQTPKHLITATGQRVTLRCSPRSGDLSVYWYQQSLDQGLQFLIQYYNGEERAKGNILERFSAQQFPDLHSELNLSSLELGDSALYFCASSAPGTTHNEQFFGPGTRLTVL.

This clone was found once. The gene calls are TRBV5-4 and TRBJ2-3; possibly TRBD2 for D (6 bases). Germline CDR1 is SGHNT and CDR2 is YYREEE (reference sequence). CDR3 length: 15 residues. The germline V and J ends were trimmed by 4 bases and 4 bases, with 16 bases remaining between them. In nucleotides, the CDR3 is TGTGCCAGCAGCCCCGGGACTCCGGGGGCAGATACGCAGTATTTT. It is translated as CASSPGTPGADTQYF.

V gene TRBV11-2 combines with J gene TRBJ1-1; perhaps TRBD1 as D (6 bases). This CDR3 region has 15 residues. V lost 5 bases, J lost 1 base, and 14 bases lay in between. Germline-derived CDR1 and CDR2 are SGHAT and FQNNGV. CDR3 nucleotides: TGTGCCAGCAGCGCGGACGGACAGCCGAACACTGAAGCTTTCTTT. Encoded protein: CASSADGQPNTEAFF.

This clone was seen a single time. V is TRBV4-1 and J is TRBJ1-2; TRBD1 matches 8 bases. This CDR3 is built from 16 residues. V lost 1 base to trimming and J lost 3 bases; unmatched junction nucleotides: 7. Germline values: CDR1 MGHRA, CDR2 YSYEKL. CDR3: CASSQAETGEYYGYTF. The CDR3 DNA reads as TGCGCCAGCAGCCAAGCCGAGACAGGGGAGTACTATGGCTACACCTTC.

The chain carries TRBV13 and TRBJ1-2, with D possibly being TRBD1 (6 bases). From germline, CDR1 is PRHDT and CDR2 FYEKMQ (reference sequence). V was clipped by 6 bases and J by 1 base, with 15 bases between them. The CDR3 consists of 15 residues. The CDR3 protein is CASRRWGLFNYGYTF. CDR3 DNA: TGTGCCAGCAGACGATGGGGGCTCTTTAACTATGGCTACACCTTC.

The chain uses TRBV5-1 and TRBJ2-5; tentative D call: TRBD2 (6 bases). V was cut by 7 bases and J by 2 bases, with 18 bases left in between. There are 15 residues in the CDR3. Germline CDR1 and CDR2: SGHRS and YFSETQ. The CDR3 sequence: CASSTVGEAQETQYF. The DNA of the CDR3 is TGCGCCAGCTCGACAGTCGGGGAGGCACAAGAGACCCAGTACTTC. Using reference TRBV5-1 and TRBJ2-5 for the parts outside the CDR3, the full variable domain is KAGVTQTPRYLIKTRGQQVTLSCSPISGHRSVSWYQQTPGQGLQFLFEYFSETQRNKGNFPGRFSGRQFSNSRSEMNVSTLELGDSALYLCASSTVGEAQETQYFGPGTRLLVL.

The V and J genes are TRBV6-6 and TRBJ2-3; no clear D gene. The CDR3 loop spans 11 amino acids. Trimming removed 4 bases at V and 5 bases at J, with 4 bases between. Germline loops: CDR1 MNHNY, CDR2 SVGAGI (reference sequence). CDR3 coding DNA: TGTGCCAGCAGTTTAGAAGATACGCAGTATTTT. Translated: CASSLEDTQYF.

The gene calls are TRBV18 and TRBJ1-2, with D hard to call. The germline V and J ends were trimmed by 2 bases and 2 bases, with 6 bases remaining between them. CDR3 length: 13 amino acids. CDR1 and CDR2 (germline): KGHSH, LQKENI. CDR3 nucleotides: TGTGCCAGCTCACCAGACAAGAACTATGGCTACACCTTC. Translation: CASSPDKNYGYTF.

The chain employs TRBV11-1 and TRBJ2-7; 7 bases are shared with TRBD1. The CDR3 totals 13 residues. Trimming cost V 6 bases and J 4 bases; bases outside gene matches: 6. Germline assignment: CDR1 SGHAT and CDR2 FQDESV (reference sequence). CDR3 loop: CASSHRGSYEQYF. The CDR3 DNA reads TGTGCCAGCAGTCACAGGGGTTCGTACGAGCAGTACTTC.

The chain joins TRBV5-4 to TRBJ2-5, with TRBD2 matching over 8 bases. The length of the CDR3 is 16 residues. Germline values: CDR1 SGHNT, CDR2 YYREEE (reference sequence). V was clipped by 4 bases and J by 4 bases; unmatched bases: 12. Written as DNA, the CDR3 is TGTGCCAGCAGCACCCCTACGGGGGGGGCCCGAGAGACCCAGTACTTC. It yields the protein CASSTPTGGARETQYF.

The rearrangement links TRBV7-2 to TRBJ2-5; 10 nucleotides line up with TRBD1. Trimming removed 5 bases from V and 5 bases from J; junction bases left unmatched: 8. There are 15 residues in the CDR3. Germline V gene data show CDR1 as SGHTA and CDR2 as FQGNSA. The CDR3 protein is CASSPDRGDGETQYF. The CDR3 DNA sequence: TGTGCCAGCAGCCCGGACAGGGGGGACGGGGAGACCCAGTACTTC.

The CDR3 sequence: CASSLQGPGQGSHEQFF. CDR3 DNA: TGTGCCAGCAGCCTACAGGGCCCGGGACAGGGTAGCCATGAGCAGTTCTTC. The chain recombines TRBV7-2 with TRBJ2-1, with 9 nucleotides matching TRBD1. With 5 bases clipped from V and 8 bases from J, the junction kept 16 bases outside the gene matches. From germline, CDR1 is SGHTA and CDR2 FQGNSA. CDR3 length: 17 amino acids.

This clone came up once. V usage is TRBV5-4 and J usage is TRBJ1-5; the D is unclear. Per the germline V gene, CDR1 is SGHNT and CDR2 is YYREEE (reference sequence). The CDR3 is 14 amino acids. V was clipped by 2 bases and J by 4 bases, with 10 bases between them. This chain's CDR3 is CASSFFEGNQPQHF. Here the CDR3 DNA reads TGTGCCAGCAGCTTTTTTGAGGGTAATCAGCCCCAGCATTTT.

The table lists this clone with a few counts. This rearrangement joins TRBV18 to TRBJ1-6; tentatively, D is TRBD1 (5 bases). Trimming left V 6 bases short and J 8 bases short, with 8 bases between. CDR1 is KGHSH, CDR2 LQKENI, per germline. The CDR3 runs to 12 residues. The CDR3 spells CASSRDYSPLHF. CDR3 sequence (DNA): TGTGCCAGCTCTCGGGACTATTCACCCCTCCACTTT.

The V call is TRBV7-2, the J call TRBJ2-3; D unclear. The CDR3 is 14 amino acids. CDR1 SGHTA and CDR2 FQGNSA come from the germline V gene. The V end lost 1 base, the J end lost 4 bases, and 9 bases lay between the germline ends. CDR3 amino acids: CASSLGSLPDTQYF. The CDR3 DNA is TGTGCCAGCAGCTTAGGTTCCCTCCCAGATACGCAGTATTTT.

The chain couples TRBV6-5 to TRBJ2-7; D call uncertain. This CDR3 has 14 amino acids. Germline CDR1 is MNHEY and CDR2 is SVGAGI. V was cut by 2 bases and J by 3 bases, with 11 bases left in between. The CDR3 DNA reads TGTGCCAGCAGTTACGATGAAAAACTCTACGAGCAGTACTTC. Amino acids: CASSYDEKLYEQYF.